The sequence of this TCR beta chain was determined in a study of sequential checkpoint blockade in melanoma. Study-level information: TCRβ was sequenced from DNA of 91 pretreatment tumors. After nivolumab or ipilimumab alone, about two dozen patients had week-13 rebiopsies.

Assay used: immunoSEQ multiplex PCR; TCRdb lists only in-frame clones, some missing. The sample carries 2,300 or so clones, 20% to 25% recorded once. Judged by abundance, this clone is large. The junction differs from germline at one of its ends, possibly a read error. Indicated treatment: randomized to nivolumab then ipilimumab (arm A) or the reverse (arm B). The germline gives CDR1 LNHDA, CDR2 SQIVND (reference sequence). CDR3 size: 11 residues. The J gene is TRBJ1-2, the V gene TRBV19; D is unclear. The origin of this receptor is a human donor with melanoma. Material: tumor tissue (inferred from file names), obtained from a patient given nivolumab and ipilimumab in sequence. CDR3 sequence: CASRSGYGYTF. Here the CDR3 DNA reads TGTGCAAGTAGGTCGGGCTATGGCTACACCTTC.